This T cell receptor beta chain was obtained from a study of blood T cell repertoires in COVID-19. CDR1 and CDR2 (germline): LGHNA, YNFKEQ. The CDR3 consists of 17 residues. V trimming: 1 base; J trimming: 0 bases; junction bases outside the gene matches: 2. Using immunoSEQ multiplex PCR, the repertoire was profiled, and TCRdb retains in-frame clones only, with some absent. In the table there are approximately 59,000 clones, about 81% of which are singletons. Sequencing used peripheral blood. The clonotype comes from an elderly man with acute or convalescent COVID-19. The gene calls are TRBV4-2 and TRBJ1-4, with 10 bases lining up with TRBD1. The DNA of the CDR3 is TGTGCCAGCAGCCAAGGACAGGGGGCGACAACTAATGAAAAACTGTTTTTT. This translates into CASSQGQGATTNEKLFF.